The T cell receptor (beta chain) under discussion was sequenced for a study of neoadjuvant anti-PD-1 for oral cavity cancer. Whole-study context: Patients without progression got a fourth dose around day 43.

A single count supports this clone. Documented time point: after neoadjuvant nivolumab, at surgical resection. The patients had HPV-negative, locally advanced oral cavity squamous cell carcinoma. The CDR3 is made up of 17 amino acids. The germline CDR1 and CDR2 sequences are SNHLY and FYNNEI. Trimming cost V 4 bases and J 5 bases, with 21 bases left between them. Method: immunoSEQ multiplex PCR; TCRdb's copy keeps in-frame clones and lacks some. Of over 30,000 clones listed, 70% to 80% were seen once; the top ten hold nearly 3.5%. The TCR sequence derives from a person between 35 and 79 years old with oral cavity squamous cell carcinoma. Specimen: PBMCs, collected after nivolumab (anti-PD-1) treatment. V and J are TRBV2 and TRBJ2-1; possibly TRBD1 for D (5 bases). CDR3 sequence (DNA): TGTGCCAGCAGTGGAAGGGGATGGGGCAGGGTGGACAATGAGCAGTTCTTC. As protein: CASSGRGWGRVDNEQFF.